Included here is one TCR beta chain sequence, with context. Its antigen is unidentified. Per the study methods: Patients' conventional T cells yielded some 1.1x10^5 distinct TCRbeta sequences; donors' around 1.3x10^5. TCRdb's table, derived via immunoSEQ multiplex PCR, lists solely in-frame clones and lacks some. The V and J calls and clone size were taken over from that table, and D and trimming were inferred from the DNA. Of fewer than 30,000 clones listed, about 95% are singletons. There are 13 residues in the CDR3. V was clipped by 1 base and J by 7 bases, with 10 bases between them. Germline V gene data show CDR1 as SEHNR and CDR2 as FQNEAQ (reference sequence). This record belongs to a study of B cell selection in AIRE deficiency. Points from the study as a whole: Patient Tconv cells held 30% to 35% of Treg sequences shared by healthy donors. AIRE-deficient Tconv and Treg repertoires matched healthy donors in TCRBV, CDR3 length, diversity. Of roughly 3,400 shared Treg TCRbeta sequences, around 31% were healthy-donor-only and around 9.5% patient-only.

Sorting defined conventional CD4 T cells as CD4+CD127+. The source of this sequence is a human donor in good health. The chain has TRBV7-9 and TRBJ1-1, with no clear D. The sample consisted of CD4+CD127+ conventional T cells sorted from PBMCs. CDR3 DNA: TGTGCCAGCAGCTTAGGTCTACAGCTTGAAGCTTTCTTT. Encoded protein: CASSLGLQLEAFF.